This TCR beta chain derives from a study of quantifying T cell responses using KT2 cells. The overall study: RNA was reverse transcribed with TCR alpha and beta constant-region primers. The study's findings and limits: KT2 sequence counts showed saturation when very many KT2 cells were spiked in.

The sample is PBMC spiked with counted cells of clone KT2. A range of KT2-to-PBMC ratios was made using fixed PBMC numbers. This clonotype was seen many times. Its antigen is as yet unknown. An oligo carrying a UMI was ligated to the cDNA 3' end. An equimolar mix of RC1.1 and RC1.2 primed the beta chain across TRBC1 and TRBC2. MiXCR, applied by TCRdb to the UMI-ligation and nested PCR reads, yields one record per CDR3 protein. The sample carries fewer than 40,000 distinct CDR3 sequences, 7.3% recorded once. The origin of this receptor is a human donor. The specimen was PBMCs spiked with cells of the T cell clone KT2.

The chain's CDR3 is CASNRWDEKLFF. CDR3 DNA: TGTGCCAGCAACCGGTGGGACGAAAAACTGTTTTTT. The chain joins TRBV7-9 to TRBJ1-4, with a tentative D call TRBD1 (5 bases). This CDR3 has 12 amino acids. Germline V CDR1 and CDR2: SEHNR, FQNEAQ (reference sequence). The V and J ends lost 7 bases and 8 bases respectively, with 11 bases between them.